A single count supports the clone carrying this TCR beta chain. Its antigen is undetermined. This entry is derived from a study of cytomegalovirus exposure and HLA in healthy donors. 60 Vbeta and 13 Jbeta primers were used in PCR. Measured with immunoSEQ multiplex PCR; TCRdb has only the in-frame clones, and not every one. The table has 150,000 to 200,000 clones, roughly 78% seen once. Findings and limits, study-wide: Analysis was carried out at a later point, and it linked a missense DCLRE1C variant to TCR beta V- and J-gene trimming. Both high specificity and high sensitivity reportedly marked the classifier's diagnosis of cytomegalovirus status. A list of approximately 150 TCR beta chains associated with cytomegalovirus was given.

The CDR3 runs 14 residues. CDR1 is LNHDA and CDR2 is SQIVND in the germline V gene (reference sequence). V shed 5 bases, J shed 4 bases, and the junction held 5 bases outside the gene matches. The sequenced sample was PBMCs. The chain employs TRBV19 and TRBJ1-5, with 7 bases that match TRBD1. The sequence was collected from a woman aged 45-65 years in good health and CMV-seropositive. CDR3 region: CASSLTGPNQPQHF. DNA of the CDR3: TGTGCCAGTAGTCTGACAGGGCCTAATCAGCCCCAGCATTTT.